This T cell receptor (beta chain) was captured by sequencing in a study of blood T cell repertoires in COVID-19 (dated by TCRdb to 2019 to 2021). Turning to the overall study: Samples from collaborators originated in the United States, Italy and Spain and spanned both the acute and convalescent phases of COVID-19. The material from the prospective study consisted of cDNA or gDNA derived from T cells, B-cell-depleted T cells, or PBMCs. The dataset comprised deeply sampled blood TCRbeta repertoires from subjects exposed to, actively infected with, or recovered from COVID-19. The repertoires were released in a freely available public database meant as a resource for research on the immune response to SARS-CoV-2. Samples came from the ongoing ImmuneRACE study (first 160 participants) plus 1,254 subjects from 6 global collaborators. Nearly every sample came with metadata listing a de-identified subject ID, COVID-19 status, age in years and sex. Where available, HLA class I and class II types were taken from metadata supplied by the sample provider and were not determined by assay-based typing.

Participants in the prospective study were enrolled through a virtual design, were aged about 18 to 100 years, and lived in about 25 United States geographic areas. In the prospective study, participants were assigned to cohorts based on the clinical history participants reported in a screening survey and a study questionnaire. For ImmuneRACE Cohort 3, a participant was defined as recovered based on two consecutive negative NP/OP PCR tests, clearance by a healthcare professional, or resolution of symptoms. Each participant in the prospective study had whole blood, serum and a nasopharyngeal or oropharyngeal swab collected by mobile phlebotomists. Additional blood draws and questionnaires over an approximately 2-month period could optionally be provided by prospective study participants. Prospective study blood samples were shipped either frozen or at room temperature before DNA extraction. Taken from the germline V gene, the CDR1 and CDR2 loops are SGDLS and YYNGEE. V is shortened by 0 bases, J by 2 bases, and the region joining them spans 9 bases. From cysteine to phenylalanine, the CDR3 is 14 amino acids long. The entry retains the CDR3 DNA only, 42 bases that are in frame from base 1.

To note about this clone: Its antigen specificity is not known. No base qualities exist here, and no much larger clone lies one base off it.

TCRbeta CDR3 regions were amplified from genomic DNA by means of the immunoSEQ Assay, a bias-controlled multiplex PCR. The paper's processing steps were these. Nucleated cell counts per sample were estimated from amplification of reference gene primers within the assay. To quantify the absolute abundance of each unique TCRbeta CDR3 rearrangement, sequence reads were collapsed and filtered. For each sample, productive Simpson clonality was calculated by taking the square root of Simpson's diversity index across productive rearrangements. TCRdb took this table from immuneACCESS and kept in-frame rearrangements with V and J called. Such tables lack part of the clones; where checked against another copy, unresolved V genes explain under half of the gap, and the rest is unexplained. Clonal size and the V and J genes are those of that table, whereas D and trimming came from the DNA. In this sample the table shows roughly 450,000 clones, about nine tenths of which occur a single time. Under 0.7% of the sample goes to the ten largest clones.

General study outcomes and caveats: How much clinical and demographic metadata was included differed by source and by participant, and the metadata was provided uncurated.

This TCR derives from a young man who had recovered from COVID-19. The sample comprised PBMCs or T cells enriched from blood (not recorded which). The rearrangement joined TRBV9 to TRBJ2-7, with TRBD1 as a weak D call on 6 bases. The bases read TGTGCCAGCAGCGTAGCTGCAGGGGCCTACGAGCAGTACTTC. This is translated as CASSVAAGAYEQYF.